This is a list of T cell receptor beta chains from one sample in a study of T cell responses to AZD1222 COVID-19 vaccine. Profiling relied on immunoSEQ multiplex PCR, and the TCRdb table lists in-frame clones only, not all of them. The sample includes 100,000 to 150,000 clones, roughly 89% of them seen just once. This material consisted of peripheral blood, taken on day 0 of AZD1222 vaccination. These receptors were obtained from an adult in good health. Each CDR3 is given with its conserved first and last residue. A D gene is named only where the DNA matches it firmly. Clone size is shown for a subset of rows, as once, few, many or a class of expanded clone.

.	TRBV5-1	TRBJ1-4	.	CASSKGGPNEKLFF	TGCGCCAGCAGCAAGGGTGGTCCTAATGAAAAACTGTTTTTT
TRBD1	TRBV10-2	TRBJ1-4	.	CASTEGAGEKLFF	TGCGCCAGCACCGAGGGGGCAGGTGAAAAACTGTTTTTT
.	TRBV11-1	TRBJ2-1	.	CASSLAFYNEQFF	TGTGCCAGCAGCTTAGCCTTCTACAATGAGCAGTTCTTC
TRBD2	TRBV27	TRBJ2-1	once	CASSPPGTSGYNEQFF	TGTGCCAGCAGCCCCCCCGGCACTAGCGGTTACAATGAGCAGTTCTTC
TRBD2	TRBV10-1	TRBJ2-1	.	CASGTGGQRVDEQFF	TGCGCCTCCGGGACGGGAGGGCAGAGGGTCGATGAGCAGTTCTTC
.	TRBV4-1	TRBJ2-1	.	CASSRLASSYNEQFF	TGCGCCAGCAGCCGCCTAGCGAGCTCCTACAATGAGCAGTTCTTC
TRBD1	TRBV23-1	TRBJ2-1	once	CASSHDRGRGCPDNEQFF	TGCGCCAGCAGTCACGACAGGGGGCGCGGCTGCCCGGATAATGAGCAGTTCTTC
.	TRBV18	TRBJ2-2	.	CASSPQNTGELFF	TGTGCCAGCTCACCACAGAACACCGGGGAGCTGTTTTTT
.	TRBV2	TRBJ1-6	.	CASSEALPLHF	TGTGCCAGCAGTGAAGCGCTACCCCTCCACTTT
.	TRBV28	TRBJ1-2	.	CASSLVSVWNGYTF	TGTGCCAGCAGTTTAGTTTCGGTTTGGAATGGCTACACCTTC
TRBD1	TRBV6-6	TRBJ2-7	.	CASRTLIGGRGYEQYF	TGTGCCAGCAGAACCCTGATAGGGGGCAGAGGGTACGAGCAGTACTTC
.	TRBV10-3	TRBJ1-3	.	CAISDPFRDDQGNTIYF	TGTGCCATCAGTGATCCGTTCCGGGACGACCAAGGAAACACCATATATTTT
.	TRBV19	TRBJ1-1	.	CASSIVGFRLNTEAFF	TGTGCCAGTAGTATAGTCGGGTTTCGATTGAACACTGAAGCTTTCTTT